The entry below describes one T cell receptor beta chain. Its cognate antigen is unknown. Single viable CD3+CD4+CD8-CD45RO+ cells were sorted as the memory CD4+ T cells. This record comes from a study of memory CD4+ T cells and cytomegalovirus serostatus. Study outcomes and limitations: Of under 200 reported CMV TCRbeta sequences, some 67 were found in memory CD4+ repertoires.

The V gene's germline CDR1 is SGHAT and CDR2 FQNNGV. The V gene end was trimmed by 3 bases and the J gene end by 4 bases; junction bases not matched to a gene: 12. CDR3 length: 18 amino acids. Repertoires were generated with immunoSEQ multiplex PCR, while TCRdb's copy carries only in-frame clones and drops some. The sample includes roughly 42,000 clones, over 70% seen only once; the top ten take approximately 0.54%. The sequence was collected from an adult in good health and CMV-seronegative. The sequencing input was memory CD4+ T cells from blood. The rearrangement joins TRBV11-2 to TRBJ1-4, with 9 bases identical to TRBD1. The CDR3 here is CASSLGYRGRTFNEKLFF. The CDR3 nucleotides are TGTGCCAGCAGCTTGGGTTACAGGGGGCGCACATTTAATGAAAAACTGTTTTTT.